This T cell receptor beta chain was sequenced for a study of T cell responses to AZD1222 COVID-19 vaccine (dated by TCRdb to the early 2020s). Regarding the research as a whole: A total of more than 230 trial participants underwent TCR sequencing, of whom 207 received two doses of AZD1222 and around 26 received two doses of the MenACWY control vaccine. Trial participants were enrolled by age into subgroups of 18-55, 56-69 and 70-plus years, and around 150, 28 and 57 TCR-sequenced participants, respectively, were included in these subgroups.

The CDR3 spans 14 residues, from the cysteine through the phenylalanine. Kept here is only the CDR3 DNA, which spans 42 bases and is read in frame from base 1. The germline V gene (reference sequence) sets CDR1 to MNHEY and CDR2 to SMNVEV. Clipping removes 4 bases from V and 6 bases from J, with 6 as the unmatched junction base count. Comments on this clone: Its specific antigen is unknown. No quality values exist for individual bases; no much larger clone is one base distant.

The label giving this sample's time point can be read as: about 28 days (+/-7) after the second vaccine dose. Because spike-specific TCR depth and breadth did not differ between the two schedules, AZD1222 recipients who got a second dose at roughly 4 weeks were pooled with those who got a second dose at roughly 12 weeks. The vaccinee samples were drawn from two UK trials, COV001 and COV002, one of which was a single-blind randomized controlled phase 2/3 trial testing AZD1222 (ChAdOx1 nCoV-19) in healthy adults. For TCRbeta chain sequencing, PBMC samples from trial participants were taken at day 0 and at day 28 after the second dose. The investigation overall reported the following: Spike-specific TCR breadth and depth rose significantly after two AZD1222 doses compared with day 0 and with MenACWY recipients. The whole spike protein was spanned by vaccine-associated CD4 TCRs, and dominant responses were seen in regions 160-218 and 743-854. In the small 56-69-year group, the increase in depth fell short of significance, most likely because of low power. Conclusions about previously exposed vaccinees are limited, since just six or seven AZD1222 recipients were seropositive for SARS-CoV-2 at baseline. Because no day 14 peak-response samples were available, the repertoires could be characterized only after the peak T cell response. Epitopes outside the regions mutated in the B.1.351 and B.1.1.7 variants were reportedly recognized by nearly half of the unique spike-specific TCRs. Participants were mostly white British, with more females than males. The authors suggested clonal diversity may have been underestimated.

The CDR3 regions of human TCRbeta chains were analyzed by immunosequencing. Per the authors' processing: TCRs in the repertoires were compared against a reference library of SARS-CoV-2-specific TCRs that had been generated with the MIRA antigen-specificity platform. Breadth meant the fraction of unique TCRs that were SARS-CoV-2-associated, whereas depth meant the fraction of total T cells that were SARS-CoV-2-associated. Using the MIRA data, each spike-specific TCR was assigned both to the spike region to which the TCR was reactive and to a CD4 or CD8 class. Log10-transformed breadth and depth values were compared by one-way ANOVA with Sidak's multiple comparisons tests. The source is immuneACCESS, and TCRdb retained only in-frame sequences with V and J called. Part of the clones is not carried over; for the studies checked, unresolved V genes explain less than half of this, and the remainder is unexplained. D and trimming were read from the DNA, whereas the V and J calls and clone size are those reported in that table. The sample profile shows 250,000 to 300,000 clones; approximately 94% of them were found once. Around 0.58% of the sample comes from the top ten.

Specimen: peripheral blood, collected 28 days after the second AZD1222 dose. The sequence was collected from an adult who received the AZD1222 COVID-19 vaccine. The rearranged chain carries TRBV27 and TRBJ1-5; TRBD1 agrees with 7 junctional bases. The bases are TGTGCCAGCAGTTACCGACAGGGTGGTCAGCCCCAGCATTTT. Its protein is CASSYRQGGQPQHF.